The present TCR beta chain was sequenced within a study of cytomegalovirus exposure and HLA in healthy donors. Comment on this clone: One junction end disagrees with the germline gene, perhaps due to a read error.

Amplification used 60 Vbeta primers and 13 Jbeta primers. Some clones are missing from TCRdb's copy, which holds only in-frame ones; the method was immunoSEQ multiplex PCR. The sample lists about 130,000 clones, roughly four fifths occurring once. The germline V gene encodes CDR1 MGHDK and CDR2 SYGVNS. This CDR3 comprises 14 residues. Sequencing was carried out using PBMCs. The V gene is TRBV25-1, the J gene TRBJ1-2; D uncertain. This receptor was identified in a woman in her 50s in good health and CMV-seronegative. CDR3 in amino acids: CASSETESNYGYPF. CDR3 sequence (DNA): TGTGCCAGCAGTGAAACGGAATCTAACTATGGCTACCCCTTC.